The TCR beta chain described here comes from a study of T cells after yellow fever vaccination. About the study: Preparation used SMART-Seq v4 Ultra Low Input for the low-cell-number fractions.

As concerns this clonotype: The antigen is unknown.

Trimming took off 4 bases at V and 7 bases at J, with 13 bases between the two ends. CDR1 KGHSH and CDR2 LQKENI come from the germline V gene. The CDR3 contains 13 residues. Whole-study findings and limits: Although the secondary response was weaker, it peaked faster, at day 5 versus 15. Detected again after the booster were most primary-vaccination clones, at 95% to 97% CD4 and approximately 90% CD8.

A universal primer site and UMIs were added as TCR cDNA was made by 5'RACE template switching. TCRdb redid the calling of the 5' RACE reads with MiXCR, one entry per CDR3 protein. The table records roughly 500,000 distinct CDR3 sequences, 15% to 20% of them present only once. This receptor was identified in a man aged 25 to 40 who received the YFV17D yellow fever vaccine. The starting material was PBMCs, obtained 15 days after the yellow fever booster vaccination. This chain joins TRBV18 and TRBJ2-5, with D unresolved. As DNA, the CDR3 is TGTGCCAGCTCACGGGATAGGGTAGGGACCCAGTACTTC. Amino acids: CASSRDRVGTQYF.